The 18 T cell receptor beta chains below come from one sample, sequenced in a study of response to subunit inactivated influenza vaccine. TCRdb recomputed calls from the RT-PCR reads with MiXCR, one row per CDR3 protein. The repertoire consists of about 620,000 distinct CDR3 sequences, with approximately 10% occurring once and the leading ten covering 10% to 13%. Source: PBMCs from blood, taken on the day of vaccination. These receptors were obtained from a man aged 50-60 years who received an inactivated influenza vaccine.

This clonotype was counted only a few times. This rearrangement joins TRBV6-1 to TRBJ2-2; the D is unclear. Germline V lookup: CDR1 MNHNS, CDR2 SASEGT. With 6 bases removed from V and 5 bases from J, the gap between germline ends came to 13 bases. The CDR3 consists of 14 residues. The CDR3, as DNA: TGTGCCAGCAGCCTAGGAGATGGGACCGGGGAGCTGTTTTTT. Its translation is CASSLGDGTGELFF.

This clonotype has more than one count but fewer than ten. The V and J genes are TRBV24-1 and TRBJ2-1, with TRBD2 identical over 11 bases. Germline CDR1 and CDR2: KGHDR and SFDVKD. V shed 2 bases, J shed 3 bases, and the junction held 8 bases outside the gene matches. The CDR3 runs 18 residues. The CDR3 DNA sequence: TGTGCCACCAGTGATTCGGAGACTAGCGGGAAAATCTACAATGAGCAGTTCTTC. Amino acid sequence: CATSDSETSGKIYNEQFF.

This clonotype was seen a few times. This rearrangement joins TRBV20-1 to TRBJ2-7, with 7 bases fitting TRBD1. J lost 6 bases, V lost 2 bases, and 13 bases had no gene match. Germline values: CDR1 DFQATT, CDR2 SNEGSKA (reference sequence). This CDR3 comprises 15 residues. The CDR3 region is CSARSGQKSGSEQYF. The CDR3 DNA follows: TGCAGTGCTAGATCGGGACAGAAATCGGGGTCCGAGCAGTACTTC.

This clonotype occurred many times. This chain connects TRBV29-1 to TRBJ1-1, with a possible D match to TRBD1 (6 bases). The V end lost 1 base, the J end lost 0 bases, and 6 bases lay between the germline ends. Germline V CDR1 and CDR2: SQVTM, ANQGSEA. This CDR3 has 13 amino acids. The chain's CDR3 is CSVEAGVNTEAFF. DNA for the CDR3: TGCAGCGTTGAAGCAGGGGTGAACACTGAAGCTTTCTTT.

V usage is TRBV6-5 and J usage is TRBJ1-3; D gene unclear. V was clipped by 2 bases and J by 0 bases, with 5 bases between them. This CDR3 comprises 14 residues. Germline V gene data show CDR1 as MNHEY and CDR2 as SVGAGI. Here the CDR3 reads CASSYGRSGNTIYF. In nucleotides, the CDR3 is TGTGCCAGCAGTTACGGTCGCTCTGGAAACACCATATATTTT.

This chain uses TRBV3-1 with TRBJ2-5, with D unclear. With 6 bases removed from V and 5 bases from J, the gap between germline ends came to 13 bases. Germline lookup yields CDR1 LGHDT and CDR2 YNNKEL (reference sequence). This CDR3 is built from 13 residues. The CDR3 spells CASSRARRETQYF. CDR3 DNA: TGTGCCAGCAGTCGCGCCCGGCGGGAGACCCAGTACTTC.

This clonotype has more than one count but fewer than ten. The chain employs TRBV7-9 and TRBJ2-3; 7 bases are shared with TRBD1. Germline V gives CDR1 SEHNR, CDR2 FQNEAQ (reference sequence). There are 16 residues in the CDR3. V shed 3 bases, J shed 1 base, and the junction held 7 bases outside the gene matches. The CDR3 loop reads CASSFIVQGGTDTQYF. The CDR3 region has the DNA TGTGCCAGCAGCTTCATCGTCCAGGGGGGCACAGATACGCAGTATTTT.

The chain links TRBV15 to TRBJ2-5, with D maybe TRBD1 (5 bases). Germline CDR1 LNHNV, CDR2 YYDKDF (reference sequence). The ends were cut back, 1 base at V and 4 bases at J, with 13 bases in the middle. CDR3 length: 15 amino acids. CDR3 DNA sequence: TGTGCCACCAGCAGAGTCAGGGCCCTCGGAGAGACCCAGTACTTC. Translated, it gives CATSRVRALGETQYF.

This clonotype was seen only a few times. The chain carries TRBV20-1 and TRBJ2-2; 10 bases align to TRBD1. Unmatched junction bases numbered 8, after V lost 6 bases and J lost 7 bases. The germline gives CDR1 DFQATT, CDR2 SNEGSKA (reference sequence). The CDR3 runs 14 residues. The CDR3 region has the DNA TGCAGTGCACCGGGACAGGGGTATATCGGGGAGCTGTTTTTT. It encodes CSAPGQGYIGELFF.

The chain employs TRBV6-5 and TRBJ2-2, with D possibly matching TRBD1 (5 bases). The germline V and J ends were trimmed by 2 bases and 7 bases, with 14 bases remaining between them. The CDR3 sequence is 15 residues long. Germline V CDR1 and CDR2: MNHEY, SVGAGI. The chain's CDR3 is CASSYKGLSGGELFF. The CDR3 DNA reads TGTGCCAGCAGTTACAAGGGGCTGAGTGGCGGGGAGCTGTTTTTT.

The chain combines TRBV7-2 with TRBJ2-7, with D possibly matching TRBD1 (7 bases). V was pared by 4 bases and J by 5 bases, with 18 bases between. CDR3 size: 15 residues. CDR1 is SGHTA and CDR2 is FQGNSA in the germline V gene. The CDR3 sequence: CASSSRQGGWNEQYF. The CDR3 DNA is TGTGCCAGCAGCTCCAGACAGGGAGGATGGAACGAGCAGTACTTC.

This clonotype was found a few times. This sequence joins TRBV11-2 and TRBJ2-7, with TRBD2 as a possible D gene (5 bases). The CDR3 runs to 14 residues. Per the germline V gene, CDR1 is SGHAT and CDR2 is FQNNGV. Trimming took 1 base from V and 3 from J, leaving 10 bases between them. The CDR3 sequence: CASSLVAGRYEQYF. DNA of the CDR3: TGTGCCAGCAGCTTAGTGGCGGGTCGCTACGAGCAGTACTTC. Based on the CDR3 plus reference TRBV11-2 and TRBJ2-7, the full variable domain is EAGVAQSPRYKIIEKRQSVAFWCNPISGHATLYWYQQILGQGPKLLIQFQNNGVVDDSQLPKDRFSAERLKGVDSTLKIQPAKLEDSAVYLCASSLVAGRYEQYFGPGTRLTVT.

The chain is built from TRBV12-3 or TRBV12-4 and TRBJ1-1, with TRBD1 matching over 9 bases. The V segment lost 6 bases and the J segment 4 bases; nucleotides outside the gene matches: 9. CDR3 size: 15 residues. In DNA form, the CDR3 reads TGTGCCAGCAGACCCGGGACAGGGTTTGGCACTGAAGCTTTCTTT. Translating it yields CASRPGTGFGTEAFF.

The V gene is TRBV6-2 or TRBV6-3, the J gene TRBJ2-7; tentatively, D is TRBD1 (5 bases). CDR1 and CDR2 from the germline V gene are MNHEY and SVGEGT. V was clipped by 6 bases and J by 0 bases, with 21 bases between them. The CDR3 extends over 17 amino acids. CDR3 nucleotide sequence: TGTGCCAGCAGACTCTATTTACAGGAGCCAAGCTCCTACGAGCAGTACTTC. Its translation: CASRLYLQEPSSYEQYF.

This clonotype has a handful of counts. V gene TRBV20-1 combines with J gene TRBJ2-3; TRBD2 agrees at 8 bases. Germline CDR1 and CDR2: DFQATT and SNEGSKA (reference sequence). This CDR3 comprises 16 residues. Trimming took 3 bases from V and 3 from J; bases not matched to a gene: 11. DNA of the CDR3: TGCAGTGCTAGTGTCGGTGGCGGGAGGCAGACAGATACGCAGTATTTT. Residues: CSASVGGGRQTDTQYF.

This clonotype has just a few counts. The rearrangement links TRBV6-1 to TRBJ2-1; D is possibly TRBD1 or TRBD2 (5 bases each). Trimming removed 5 bases at V and 5 bases at J, with 13 bases between. Looked up from germline, CDR1 is MNHNS and CDR2 is SASEGT. CDR3 size: 14 residues. CDR3 nucleotides: TGTGCCAGCAGTAGTTTCGTGGGGGACAATGAGCAGTTCTTC. Its translation: CASSSFVGDNEQFF.

This clonotype was recorded a few times. This sequence joins TRBV3-1 and TRBJ2-5; no reliable D call. The CDR3 is made up of 14 amino acids. Trimming shortened V by 4 bases and J by 0 bases, and 9 bases separated the two germline ends. Germline loops: CDR1 LGHDT, CDR2 YNNKEL (reference sequence). The CDR3 loop is CASSRPMDQETQYF. The DNA for the CDR3 is TGTGCCAGCAGCCGCCCCATGGACCAAGAGACCCAGTACTTC.

There are a few counts of this clonotype. The chain employs TRBV28 and TRBJ2-7; 8 positions match TRBD2. This CDR3 is built from 18 residues. Germline V gives CDR1 MDHEN, CDR2 SYDVKM. Unmatched junction bases numbered 13, after V lost 3 bases and J lost 0 bases. The CDR3 loop is CASSLVRSGAIYSYEQYF. CDR3 DNA sequence: TGTGCCAGCAGTTTGGTACGTAGCGGGGCTATCTACTCCTACGAGCAGTACTTC.